This T cell receptor (beta chain) was recorded in a study of T cell changes during pregnancy in multiple sclerosis. V was trimmed by 0 bases and J by 1 base, leaving 10 bases between them. Germline CDR1 is SGHKS and CDR2 is YYEKEE (reference sequence). This CDR3 contains 15 residues. The repertoire was sequenced with immunoSEQ multiplex PCR; TCRdb's copy has only in-frame clones and lacks some. The data contain about 35,000 clones, 90% to 95% of them seen just once; the ten biggest clones take up approximately 0.38%. The origin of this receptor is a female donor with multiple sclerosis, enrolled in a pregnancy study. Source: CD4+ T cells from peripheral blood mononuclear cells, taken in the first trimester of pregnancy. The chain is built from TRBV5-5 and TRBJ1-1; possible D gene TRBD1, 5 bases. The DNA of the CDR3 is TGTGCCAGCAGCTTGGGGTCACAGGCGAACACTGAAGCTTTCTTT. It encodes CASSLGSQANTEAFF.